These T cell receptor beta chains were read from a single sample in a study of T cell repertoires in cytomegalovirus infection. MiXCR was run by TCRdb on the reads, yielding one entry per CDR3 protein. The sample records hundreds of thousands of distinct CDR3 sequences, around 32% being singletons. The sequencing sample was made of PBMCs. The receptors derive from a human donor in good health (CMV status not recorded). Some clones in this sample may be carry-over from other donors' samples. The CDR3 runs from the conserved cysteine through the conserved F or W. The D gene is left open where the match is weak. Clone size is given for some rows only: seen once, a few or many times, or a class if the clone is expanded.

abundance,v_gene,d_gene,j_gene,CDR3aa,CDR3nt
few,TRBV4-3,-,TRBJ1-2,CASSQDWGDGTRGYTF,TGCGCCAGCAGCCAAGATTGGGGCGATGGTACGAGAGGCTACACCTTC
-,TRBV11-2,TRBD2,TRBJ2-1,CASSLSAAGGLSEQFF,TGTGCCAGCAGCTTAAGTGCAGCGGGGGGGCTAAGTGAGCAGTTCTTC
-,TRBV9,TRBD2,TRBJ2-3,CASSSREGSGGPRDTQYF,TGTGCCAGCAGCTCCAGAGAGGGTAGCGGGGGCCCCAGAGATACGCAGTATTTT
-,TRBV7-9,TRBD2,TRBJ2-1,CASSFGLAGGGSYNEQFF,TGTGCCAGCAGCTTTGGACTAGCGGGGGGGGGCTCCTACAATGAGCAGTTCTTC
many,TRBV4-1,TRBD2,TRBJ2-7,CASSQDPGGSSYEQYF,TGCGCCAGCAGCCAAGATCCGGGGGGTAGTTCCTACGAGCAGTACTTC
few,TRBV4-1,TRBD2,TRBJ2-1,CASSQELVRGNEQFF,TGCGCCAGCAGCCAGGAATTGGTGCGGGGGAATGAGCAGTTCTTC
many,TRBV7-2,-,TRBJ1-3,CASSLLLISGNTIYF,TGTGCCAGCAGCTTACTTCTAATCTCTGGAAACACCATATATTTT
-,TRBV4-1,-,TRBJ1-3,CASGGSSGNTIYF,TGCGCCAGCGGGGGGAGCTCTGGAAACACCATATATTTT
-,TRBV19,TRBD1,TRBJ1-1,CASSNGGGFGTEAFF,TGTGCCAGTAGTAACGGAGGGGGCTTCGGCACTGAAGCTTTCTTT
-,TRBV3-1,-,TRBJ1-3,CASSLYRGRPSGNTIYF,TGTGCCAGCAGCCTCTACCGAGGACGGCCCTCTGGAAACACCATATATTTT
few,TRBV29-1,-,TRBJ2-7,CSVEDRRQDPTYEQYF,TGCAGCGTTGAAGATCGACGACAGGACCCAACCTACGAGCAGTACTTC
few,TRBV2,-,TRBJ2-2,CASSETATGELFF,TGTGCCAGCAGCGAGACAGCCACCGGGGAGCTGTTTTTT
-,TRBV10-3,-,TRBJ2-7,CASSGTETYEQYF,TGTGCCAGCTCCGGGACGGAGACCTACGAGCAGTACTTC
-,TRBV2,-,TRBJ1-1,CASIVQRAGAFF,TGTGCCAGCATAGTTCAGAGGGCAGGAGCTTTCTTT
-,TRBV7-6,-,TRBJ2-7,CASSSTGKSSYEQYF,TGTGCCAGCAGCTCTACAGGGAAGAGCTCCTACGAGCAGTACTTC
many,TRBV12-3/TRBV12-4,-,TRBJ2-2,CASSFVSTGELFF,TGTGCCAGCAGTTTCGTCTCCACCGGGGAGCTGTTTTTT
few,TRBV4-1,-,TRBJ1-1,CASSRDFYTEAFF,TGCGCCAGCAGCCGAGACTTTTACACTGAAGCTTTCTTT
-,TRBV28,TRBD1,TRBJ1-5,CASSLPEGARHQPQHF,TGTGCCAGCAGTTTACCTGAGGGGGCGAGGCATCAGCCCCAGCATTTT
few,TRBV24-1,TRBD1,TRBJ2-2,CATSDYRGRSGELFF,TGTGCCACCAGTGATTACAGGGGGCGGTCCGGGGAGCTGTTTTTT
-,TRBV5-1,-,TRBJ2-3,CASSLCPGLSTDTQYF,TGCGCCAGCAGCTTGTGCCCGGGTCTAAGCACAGATACGCAGTATTTT
few,TRBV7-9,-,TRBJ2-3,CASSLTSFTDTQYF,TGTGCCAGCAGCTTAACGAGTTTCACAGATACGCAGTATTTT
few,TRBV6-8,-,TRBJ1-1,CASSYSNRANTEAFF,TGTGCCAGCAGTTACTCGAACAGGGCGAACACTGAAGCTTTCTTT
-,TRBV5-5,TRBD1,TRBJ1-2,CASSSGGTANYGYTF,TGTGCCAGCAGCTCCGGGGGGACAGCGAACTATGGCTACACCTTC
-,TRBV6-1,TRBD2,TRBJ2-3,CASRSGRLRADTQYF,TGTGCCAGCAGGAGCGGGAGACTACGGGCAGATACGCAGTATTTT
-,TRBV14,-,TRBJ1-6,CASSQERGLSPLHF,TGTGCCAGCAGCCAAGAACGGGGCTTATCACCCCTCCACTTT
many,TRBV6-2/TRBV6-3,-,TRBJ2-5,CASSYDGVQKTQYF,TGTGCCAGCAGTTACGACGGGGTCCAAAAGACCCAGTACTTC
-,TRBV10-3,-,TRBJ1-5,CAISGPGNQPQHF,TGTGCCATCAGTGGTCCAGGGAATCAGCCCCAGCATTTT
many,TRBV11-2,TRBD1,TRBJ1-6,CASTVAGTGGSPLHF,TGTGCCAGCACCGTTGCCGGGACAGGGGGTTCACCCCTCCACTTT
few,TRBV3-1,-,TRBJ2-7,CASSQDLQGRQYF,TGTGCCAGCAGCCAAGATCTGCAGGGGAGGCAGTACTTC
-,TRBV12-3/TRBV12-4,-,TRBJ1-4,CASSWVMGGRGEKLFF,TGTGCCAGCAGTTGGGTTATGGGGGGCCGAGGTGAAAAACTGTTTTTT
-,TRBV19,TRBD1,TRBJ1-2,CASSQTGDLEGYTF,TGTGCCAGTAGCCAGACAGGGGACTTAGAAGGCTACACCTTC
many,TRBV6-2/TRBV6-3,-,TRBJ2-1,CASSYRDITYNEQFF,TGTGCCAGCAGTTACAGGGACATAACCTACAATGAGCAGTTCTTC
-,TRBV12-3/TRBV12-4,TRBD1,TRBJ1-2,CATGQGDGGYTF,TGTGCCACGGGACAGGGGGATGGTGGCTACACCTTC
-,TRBV7-6,TRBD1,TRBJ2-7,CASSDRTGGNEQYF,TGTGCCAGCAGCGACCGGACAGGGGGTAACGAGCAGTACTTC
few,TRBV6-6,-,TRBJ1-1,CATKVGGGKNTEAFF,TGTGCCACCAAAGTGGGGGGCGGAAAGAACACTGAAGCTTTCTTT
few,TRBV27,-,TRBJ1-5,CASNLGGANQPQHF,TGTGCCAGCAACCTGGGGGGGGCGAATCAGCCCCAGCATTTT
-,TRBV11-2,TRBD2,TRBJ2-5,CASSPQRAGGQETQYF,TGTGCCAGCAGCCCCCAGCGTGCGGGGGGGCAAGAGACCCAGTACTTC
many,TRBV11-2,TRBD2,TRBJ2-1,CASSGGGYNEQFF,TGTGCCAGTTCCGGGGGGGGCTACAATGAGCAGTTCTTC
-,TRBV11-2,TRBD2,TRBJ2-1,CPSSRETSADEQFF,TGTCCCAGCAGCCGAGAGACTAGCGCCGATGAGCAGTTCTTC
few,TRBV5-6,-,TRBJ1-1,CASSLPRRGYRVGTEAFF,TGTGCCAGCAGCTTACCCAGACGGGGGTACAGGGTGGGGACTGAAGCTTTCTTT
few,TRBV4-1,-,TRBJ2-3,CASSQDSTTDTQYF,TGTGCCAGCAGCCAAGATTCAACCACAGATACGCAGTATTTT
many,TRBV7-2,-,TRBJ2-7,CASSLDPGSSYEQYF,TGTGCCAGCAGCTTAGATCCGGGGTCCTCCTACGAGCAGTACTTC
many,TRBV7-6,TRBD1,TRBJ2-7,CASSPRQGASYEQYF,TGTGCCAGCAGCCCCCGACAGGGGGCTTCCTACGAGCAGTACTTC
few,TRBV6-1,TRBD1,TRBJ2-1,CASTWDRGYNEQFF,TGTGCCAGCACCTGGGACAGGGGTTACAATGAGCAGTTCTTC
few,TRBV18,-,TRBJ2-1,CASRSGHDYEQFF,TGTGCCAGCCGATCGGGCCATGACTATGAGCAGTTCTTC
-,TRBV6-6,-,TRBJ1-5,CASGRDDSNQPQHF,TGTGCCAGTGGACGGGACGATAGCAATCAGCCCCAGCATTTT
-,TRBV7-9,-,TRBJ1-5,CASNLGWGAHSNQPQHF,TGTGCCAGCAACTTAGGCTGGGGGGCTCATAGCAATCAGCCCCAGCATTTT
-,TRBV12-3/TRBV12-4,-,TRBJ1-1,CASSFREMNTEAFF,TGTGCCAGCAGTTTCAGGGAAATGAACACTGAAGCTTTCTTT
-,TRBV28,-,TRBJ2-1,CASSRKGSYNEQFF,TGTGCCAGCAGTCGGAAGGGCTCCTACAATGAGCAGTTCTTC
-,TRBV10-3,TRBD1,TRBJ1-2,CAISEFGTGSFGYTF,TGTGCCATCAGTGAGTTCGGGACAGGCAGTTTTGGCTACACCTTC
-,TRBV2,TRBD1,TRBJ2-1,CASKAYGQGTYNEQFF,TGTGCCAGCAAGGCGTACGGACAGGGGACTTACAATGAGCAGTTCTTC
many,TRBV7-2,-,TRBJ1-2,CASSLNLQGSLFNGYTF,TGTGCCAGCAGCTTAAATCTTCAGGGATCACTCTTTAATGGCTACACCTTC
-,TRBV5-6,-,TRBJ1-2,CASREDRSLYGYTF,TGTGCCTCCCGGGAGGACAGATCCCTCTATGGCTACACCTTC